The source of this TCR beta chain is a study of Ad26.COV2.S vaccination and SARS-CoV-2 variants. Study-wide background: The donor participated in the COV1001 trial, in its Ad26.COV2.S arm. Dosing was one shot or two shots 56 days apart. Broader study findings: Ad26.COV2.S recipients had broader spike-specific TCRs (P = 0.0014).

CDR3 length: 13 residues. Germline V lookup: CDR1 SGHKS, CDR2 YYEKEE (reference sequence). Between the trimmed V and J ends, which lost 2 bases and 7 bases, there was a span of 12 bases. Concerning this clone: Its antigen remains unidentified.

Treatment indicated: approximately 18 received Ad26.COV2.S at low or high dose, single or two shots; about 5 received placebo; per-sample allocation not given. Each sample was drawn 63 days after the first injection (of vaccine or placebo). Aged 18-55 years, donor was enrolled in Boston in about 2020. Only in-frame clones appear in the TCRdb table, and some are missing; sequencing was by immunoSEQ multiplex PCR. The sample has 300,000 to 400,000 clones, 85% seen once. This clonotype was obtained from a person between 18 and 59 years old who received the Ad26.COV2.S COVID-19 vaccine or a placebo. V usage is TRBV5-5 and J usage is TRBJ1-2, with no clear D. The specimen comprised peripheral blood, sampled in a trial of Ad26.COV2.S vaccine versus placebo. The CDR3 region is CASSFEGAGGYTF. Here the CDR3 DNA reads TGTGCCAGCAGCTTCGAGGGAGCGGGTGGCTACACCTTC.